The clone carrying this TCR beta chain was observed once. Study processing details: Reference gene primer amplification in the assay estimated nucleated cell counts. Sequencing was performed with immunoSEQ multiplex PCR; in TCRdb, only in-frame clones are kept and a portion is missing. That table is the source of V, J and clone size, and D and trimming were worked out from the DNA. The data show 220,000 or so clones, approximately 82% seen once. The length of the CDR3 is 15 residues. V shed 7 bases and J 4 bases; nucleotides not matched to a gene: 8. Germline CDR1 LNHDA, CDR2 SQIVND (reference sequence). This sample is drawn from a study of blood T cell repertoires in COVID-19. Study context: The origin of the acute and convalescent COVID-19 samples was the United States, Italy and Spain. The analysed material was cDNA or gDNA that came from T cells, B-cell-depleted T cells, or PBMCs.

The V gene is TRBV19, the J gene TRBJ2-1, with 9 bases that match TRBD2. This TCR was recovered from a woman aged 80 or older with acute or convalescent COVID-19. Sequenced sample: peripheral blood. The CDR3 coding sequence is TGTGCCAGTACCCCTGGGGCGGGAGGGTACAATGAGCAGTTCTTC. It is translated as CASTPGAGGYNEQFF.